The 14 T cell receptor beta chains presented below share a single source sample, sequenced in a study of STAT5B mutations in CD4+ large granular lymphocyte leukemia. Here immunoSEQ multiplex PCR was the method, and the copy in TCRdb shows in-frame clones only, minus some. Of fewer than 40,000 clones listed, about 76% were seen once; the top ten hold approximately 2.2%. The specimen was CD4+ T cells from blood buffy coats. The receptors stem from a human donor in good health.

The chain recombines TRBV7-2 with TRBJ2-7; 7 bases map to TRBD1. Trimming cost V 1 base and J 2 bases; bases outside gene matches: 5. The germline V gene encodes CDR1 SGHTA and CDR2 FQGNSA. CDR3 size: 15 residues. In DNA, the CDR3 is TGTGCCAGCAGCTTAGGTGGCAGGGGGACCTACGAGCAGTACTTC. The encoded protein is CASSLGGRGTYEQYF.

The chain joins TRBV19 to TRBJ2-7; D remains unclear. The CDR3 runs to 13 residues. V lost 4 bases, J lost 1 base, and 8 bases lay in between. Germline CDR1 LNHDA, CDR2 SQIVND (reference sequence). This CDR3 reads CASSNVGSYEQYF. The CDR3 DNA sequence: TGTGCCAGTAGTAATGTCGGATCCTACGAGCAGTACTTC.

V and J are TRBV6-1 and TRBJ2-7; weak D call: TRBD1 (6 bases). V was clipped by 3 bases and J by 2 bases, with 14 bases between them. The CDR3 sequence is 15 residues long. Germline V gene lookup returns CDR1 MNHNS and CDR2 SASEGT. CDR3 region: CASSDGTIPPYEQYF. The CDR3 DNA reads as TGTGCCAGCAGTGACGGGACAATCCCACCCTACGAGCAGTACTTC.

The V call is TRBV4-1, the J call TRBJ1-3; D perhaps matches TRBD1 (6 bases). The V gene's germline CDR1 is MGHRA and CDR2 YSYEKL. This CDR3 spans 16 amino acids. V lost 5 bases and J 0 bases, leaving 14 bases between the germline ends. The CDR3 spells CASSFHPGDSGNTIYF. As DNA, the CDR3 is TGCGCCAGCAGCTTCCATCCAGGGGACTCTGGAAACACCATATATTTT.

This rearrangement joins TRBV5-1 to TRBJ2-5; 12 bases fit TRBD2. The J segment lost 3 bases and the V segment lost 0 bases, leaving 3 bases of the junction unmatched. This CDR3 spans 16 amino acids. Germline-derived CDR1 and CDR2 are SGHRS and YFSETQ. The CDR3 DNA sequence: TGCGCCAGCAGCTTGGGACTAGCGGGGGCTGAAGAGACCCAGTACTTC. It encodes CASSLGLAGAEETQYF. The complete variable domain, with remaining parts taken from reference TRBV5-1 and TRBJ2-5, reads KAGVTQTPRYLIKTRGQQVTLSCSPISGHRSVSWYQQTPGQGLQFLFEYFSETQRNKGNFPGRFSGRQFSNSRSEMNVSTLELGDSALYLCASSLGLAGAEETQYFGPGTRLLVL.

V is TRBV5-1 and J is TRBJ1-5; D is unclear. The V gene's germline CDR1 is SGHRS and CDR2 YFSETQ. The CDR3 covers 11 residues. With 7 bases removed from V and 9 bases from J, the gap between germline ends came to 11 bases. CDR3 DNA sequence: TGCGCCAGCCTTCGGATCCGGCCCCAGCATTTT. Protein sequence: CASLRIRPQHF.

The chain recombines TRBV10-1 with TRBJ2-7; 10 bases fit TRBD1. Germline CDR1 and CDR2: WNHNN and SYGVQD (reference sequence). After removal of 7 bases from V and 6 bases from J, the junction contained 6 bases not matched to a gene. This CDR3 has 13 amino acids. The CDR3 DNA sequence: TGCGCCAGCACCCGGGACAGGGGTAGCGAGCAGTACTTC. This encodes CASTRDRGSEQYF.

V is TRBV19 and J is TRBJ1-2, with D hard to call. The germline V gene encodes CDR1 LNHDA and CDR2 SQIVND (reference sequence). V lost 6 bases to trimming and J lost 2 bases, with 13 bases between them. This CDR3 spans 14 amino acids. CDR3 sequence (DNA): TGTGCCAGTAGAAACTTAGGAGGGAACTATGGCTACACCTTC. Translation gives CASRNLGGNYGYTF.

The rearrangement joins TRBV6-1 to TRBJ1-1; 7 positions agree with TRBD1. The V segment lost 2 bases and the J segment 0 bases; nucleotides outside the gene matches: 3. This CDR3 is built from 15 residues. Germline CDR1 and CDR2: MNHNS and SASEGT. DNA for the CDR3: TGTGCCAGCAGTGAAAACACAGGGGTGAACACTGAAGCTTTCTTT. It encodes CASSENTGVNTEAFF.

The table lists this clone with a few counts. This rearrangement joins TRBV27 to TRBJ1-1; D gene ambiguous. CDR1 is MNHEY and CDR2 is SMNVEV in the germline V gene (reference sequence). Trimming took off 2 bases at V and 5 bases at J, with 9 bases between the two ends. This CDR3 is 13 amino acids long. Here the CDR3 reads CASSLGKGTEAFF. The CDR3 DNA sequence: TGTGCCAGCAGTTTAGGTAAGGGTACTGAAGCTTTCTTT.

The CDR3 DNA reads as TGCGCCAGCAGCCCGGGTCGACTTACCCAATCCTACGAGCAGTACTTC. It translates to CASSPGRLTQSYEQYF. The V and J genes are TRBV5-1 and TRBJ2-7; D gene ambiguous. The germline V gene has CDR1 SGHRS and CDR2 YFSETQ. This CDR3 comprises 16 residues. Trimming removed 4 bases at V and 1 base at J, with 18 bases between.

As regards this clone: Other DNA sequences from this sample encode an identical CDR3 as well. The genes are TRBV5-1 and TRBJ2-7; 9 bases map to TRBD1. Germline V CDR1 and CDR2: SGHRS, YFSETQ. CDR3 size: 15 residues. Trimming removed 2 bases from V and 4 bases from J; junction bases left unmatched: 7. The CDR3 DNA reads TGCGCCAGCAGCTTACAGGGGGCGCGAGGTTACGAGCAGTACTTC. Encoded protein: CASSLQGARGYEQYF.

This clone was counted between two and nine times. The chain uses TRBV28 and TRBJ1-2; no reliable D call. CDR1 MDHEN and CDR2 SYDVKM come from the germline V gene. The V and J ends lost 2 bases and 6 bases respectively, with 16 bases between them. The length of the CDR3 is 15 residues. CDR3 region: CASSLLSTQGDGYTF. CDR3 in DNA: TGTGCCAGCAGTTTACTTAGCACCCAAGGCGATGGCTACACCTTC.

The chain combines TRBV7-2 with TRBJ1-2, with 7 bases identical to TRBD1. The CDR3 runs 15 residues. V trimming: 7 bases; J trimming: 6 bases; junction bases outside the gene matches: 14. Germline assignment: CDR1 SGHTA and CDR2 FQGNSA. This chain's CDR3 is CASTRQTGLRNGYTF. Written as DNA, the CDR3 is TGTGCCAGCACCAGACAGACAGGGCTAAGGAATGGCTACACCTTC.